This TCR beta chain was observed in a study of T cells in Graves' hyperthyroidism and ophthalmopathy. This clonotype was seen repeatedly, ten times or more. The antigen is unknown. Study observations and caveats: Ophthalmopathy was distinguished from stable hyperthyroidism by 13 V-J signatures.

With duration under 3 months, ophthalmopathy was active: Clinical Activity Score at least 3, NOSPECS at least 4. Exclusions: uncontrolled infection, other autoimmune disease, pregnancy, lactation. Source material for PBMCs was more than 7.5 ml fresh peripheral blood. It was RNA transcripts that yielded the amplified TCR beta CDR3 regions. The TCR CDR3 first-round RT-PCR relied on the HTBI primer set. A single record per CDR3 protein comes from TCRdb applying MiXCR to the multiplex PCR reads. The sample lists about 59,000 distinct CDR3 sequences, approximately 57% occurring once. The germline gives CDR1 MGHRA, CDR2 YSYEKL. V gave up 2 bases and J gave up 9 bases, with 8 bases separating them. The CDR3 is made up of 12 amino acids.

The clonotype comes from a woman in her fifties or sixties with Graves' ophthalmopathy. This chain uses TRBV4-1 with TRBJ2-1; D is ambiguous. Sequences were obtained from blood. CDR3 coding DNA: TGCGCCAGCAGCCAATGGGTGGGTGAGCAGTTCTTC. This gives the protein CASSQWVGEQFF.